One and the same sample provided the 9 T cell receptor beta chains below, sequenced in a study of T cell responses to AZD1222 COVID-19 vaccine. The data were produced by immunoSEQ multiplex PCR, yet TCRdb's version contains in-frame clones alone and is incomplete. The sample includes tens of thousands of clones, 83% seen only once; the top ten take roughly half. Sequenced here: peripheral blood, sampled on day 0 of AZD1222 vaccination. The source of these receptors is an adult in good health.

The CDR3, as DNA: TGTGCCAGCAGCGGAGCAAGAGCGGGGGGTAAAAACATTCAGTACTTC. Encoded protein: CASSGARAGGKNIQYF. V usage is TRBV28 and J usage is TRBJ2-4; 9 bases are a match to TRBD2. Losses at the gene ends were 6 bases for V and 4 bases for J; bases not matched to a gene: 10. CDR1 and CDR2 (germline): MDHEN, SYDVKM. There are 16 residues in the CDR3.

This clone was picked up a small number of times. This chain links TRBV12-5 with TRBJ2-7; either TRBD1 or TRBD2 may supply D (5 bases each). The length of the CDR3 is 16 residues. Trimming took off 7 bases at V and 7 bases at J, with 26 bases between the two ends. CDR1 is LGHNT, CDR2 FRNRAP, per germline. The CDR3 region is CASAQKLSRGVGEQYF. CDR3 nucleotide sequence: TGTGCTAGTGCTCAAAAGCTATCGAGGGGTGTAGGTGAGCAGTACTTC.

This rearrangement joins TRBV19 to TRBJ1-5; D is unresolved. Germline CDR1 reads LNHDA; CDR2 reads SQIVND (reference sequence). Trimming took off 6 bases at V and 2 bases at J, with 5 bases between the two ends. There are 12 residues in the CDR3. The chain's CDR3 is CASRSRNQPQHF. The CDR3 DNA is TGTGCCAGTAGATCACGCAATCAGCCCCAGCATTTT. The full variable domain, in which reference TRBV19 and TRBJ1-5 provide the parts outside the CDR3, is DGGITQSPKYLFRKEGQNVTLSCEQNLNHDAMYWYRQDPGQGLRLIYYSQIVNDFQKGDIAEGYSVSREKKESFPLTVTSAQKNPTAFYLCASRSRNQPQHFGDGTRLSIL.

The rearrangement uses TRBV15 and TRBJ1-2; D is uncertain. Trimming removed 0 bases from V and 6 bases from J, with 8 bases in between. In germline, CDR1 is LNHNV, CDR2 YYDKDF (reference sequence). The CDR3 has 13 residues. CDR3 bases: TGTGCCACCAGCAGAGACGCTCGGGATGGCTACACCTTC. Translating it yields CATSRDARDGYTF.

This chain joins TRBV5-1 and TRBJ2-7, with 8 positions matching TRBD1. With 0 bases clipped from V and 1 base from J, the junction kept 6 bases outside the gene matches. Germline V gene lookup returns CDR1 SGHRS and CDR2 YFSETQ. This CDR3 contains 16 residues. In DNA, the CDR3 is TGCGCCAGCAGCTTGGGATCCGGGACAGGATCCTACGAGCAGTACTTC. It encodes CASSLGSGTGSYEQYF.

The chain has TRBV2 and TRBJ2-3, with D possibly TRBD1 on 5 matching bases. Per the germline V gene, CDR1 is SNHLY and CDR2 is FYNNEI. The CDR3 is made up of 12 amino acids. V lost 4 bases to trimming and J lost 6 bases, with 8 bases between them. CDR3 amino acids: CASSVNRDTQYF. The DNA for the CDR3 is TGTGCCAGCAGTGTCAACAGGGATACGCAGTATTTT.

The chain links TRBV2 to TRBJ2-5; D might be TRBD2 (6 bases). Germline CDR1 SNHLY, CDR2 FYNNEI. Trimming removed 9 bases at V and 5 bases at J, with 22 bases between. The CDR3 spans 15 residues. The CDR3 region has the DNA TGTGCCAGTAGCGGAGGGGAAACCTCTACCGAGACCCAGTACTTC. Protein: CASSGGETSTETQYF.

Written as DNA, the CDR3 is TGTGCCAGCGGACGGGGCTACACCTTC. Protein product: CASGRGYTF. The V and J genes are TRBV19 and TRBJ1-2, with unresolved D. The CDR3 runs 9 residues. Germline lookup yields CDR1 LNHDA and CDR2 SQIVND (reference sequence). Trimming removed 9 bases from V and 8 bases from J, with 7 bases in between.

The chain is built from TRBV3-1 (or the pseudogene TRBV3-2) and TRBJ1-3, with D hard to call. The V gene's germline CDR1 is LGHDT and CDR2 YNNKEL (reference sequence). The CDR3 length is 12 residues. The germline V and J ends were trimmed by 0 bases and 10 bases, with 7 bases remaining between them. CDR3 loop: CASSQEERTIYF. CDR3 bases: TGTGCCAGCAGCCAAGAGGAGAGGACCATATATTTT.